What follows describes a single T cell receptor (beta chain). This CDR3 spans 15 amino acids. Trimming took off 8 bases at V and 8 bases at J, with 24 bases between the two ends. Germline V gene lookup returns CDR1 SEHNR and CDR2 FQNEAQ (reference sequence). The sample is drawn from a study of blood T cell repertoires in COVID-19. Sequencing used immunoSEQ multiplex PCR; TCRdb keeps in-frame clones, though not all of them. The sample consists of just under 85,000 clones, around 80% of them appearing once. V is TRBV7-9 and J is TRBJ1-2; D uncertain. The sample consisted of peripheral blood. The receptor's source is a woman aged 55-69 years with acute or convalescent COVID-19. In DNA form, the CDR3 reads TGTGCCAGCGCCAGTATCGGGGAGGGCTTCAGCGGCTACACCTTC. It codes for CASASIGEGFSGYTF.